Following are 10 T cell receptor beta chains from one sample sequenced in a study of shared clonotypes between healthy human individuals. Some clones are missing from TCRdb's copy, which holds only in-frame ones; the method was immunoSEQ multiplex PCR. Here the sample spans 450,000 to 700,000 clones, around 95% being singletons. Naive CD8 isolation took CD45RO-negative cells positively selected for CCR7 and excluded terminally differentiated effector memory CD45RA+ cells. Sequenced: naive CD8+ T cells sorted from blood. The receptors derive from a woman aged 25 to 39 in good health.

The rearrangement joins TRBV7-2 to TRBJ2-7; D remains ambiguous. Trimming removed 5 bases at V and 6 bases at J, with 14 bases between. Germline assignment: CDR1 SGHTA and CDR2 FQGNSA. The CDR3 is 13 residues long. The CDR3 nucleotides are TGTGCCAGCAGCGCCCATACCCCGAGCGAGCAGTACTTC. The encoded protein is CASSAHTPSEQYF.

The rearrangement links TRBV10-3 to TRBJ2-1, with D maybe TRBD1 (5 bases). This CDR3 has 14 residues. V lost 3 bases and J 2 bases, leaving 8 bases between the germline ends. Germline V CDR1 and CDR2: ENHRY, SYGVKD. CDR3 sequence reads: CAISDGQTYNEQFF. CDR3 DNA: TGTGCCATCAGTGACGGACAAACCTACAATGAGCAGTTCTTC.

This chain joins TRBV9 and TRBJ1-2; D ambiguous. The ends were cut back, 0 bases at V and 6 bases at J, with 15 bases in the middle. Germline V gene lookup returns CDR1 SGDLS and CDR2 YYNGEE. The CDR3 loop spans 15 amino acids. The CDR3 region is CASSVEGLPADGYTF. As DNA, the CDR3 is TGTGCCAGCAGCGTAGAAGGTTTGCCGGCCGATGGCTACACCTTC. The full variable domain, in which reference TRBV9 and TRBJ1-2 provide the parts outside the CDR3, is DSGVTQTPKHLITATGQRVTLRCSPRSGDLSVYWYQQSLDQGLQFLIQYYNGEERAKGNILERFSAQQFPDLHSELNLSSLELGDSALYFCASSVEGLPADGYTFGSGTRLTVV.

The V and J genes are TRBV27 and TRBJ2-7; 7 nucleotides match TRBD1. The germline gives CDR1 MNHEY, CDR2 SMNVEV (reference sequence). There are 11 residues in the CDR3. V lost 4 bases, J lost 8 bases, and 2 bases stayed unmatched. This CDR3 reads CASSSTGQQYF. The CDR3 coding sequence is TGTGCCAGCAGTTCGACAGGGCAGCAGTACTTC.

The chain carries TRBV6-5 and TRBJ2-7; weak D call: TRBD2 (5 bases). Germline CDR1 is MNHEY and CDR2 is SVGAGI. The CDR3 length is 14 residues. Trimming stripped 2 bases from V and 1 base from J, with 9 bases between. CDR3 loop: CASSYGERSYEQYF. As DNA, the CDR3 is TGTGCCAGCAGTTACGGGGAGAGGTCCTACGAGCAGTACTTC.

This rearrangement joins TRBV7-8 to TRBJ2-7; D is ambiguous. The CDR3 sequence is 15 residues long. The V end lost 1 base, the J end lost 6 bases, and 16 bases lay between the germline ends. CDR1 and CDR2 from the germline V gene are SGHVS and FQNEAQ. The CDR3 protein is CASSLGTAPPSEQYF. CDR3 bases: TGTGCCAGCAGCTTAGGGACCGCTCCTCCCTCCGAGCAGTACTTC.

This rearrangement joins TRBV9 to TRBJ2-2, with a tentative D call TRBD2 (6 bases). This CDR3 is built from 18 residues. V was pared by 3 bases and J by 1 base, with 19 bases between. Germline V gene sequence: CDR1 SGDLS, CDR2 YYNGEE. The DNA for the CDR3 is TGTGCCAGCAGCGAGGCCCCCGGCGGCGGGAAGAACACCGGGGAGCTGTTTTTT. It codes for CASSEAPGGGKNTGELFF.

The genes are TRBV27 and TRBJ1-5; 7 positions agree with TRBD1. The CDR3 runs to 15 residues. Germline-derived CDR1 and CDR2 are MNHEY and SMNVEV (reference sequence). Trimming took 4 bases from V and 3 from J; bases not matched to a gene: 6. As DNA, the CDR3 is TGTGCCAGCAGTTCGTGGACAGGACTCAATCAGCCCCAGCATTTT. As protein: CASSSWTGLNQPQHF.

The chain links TRBV19 to TRBJ2-2; TRBD1 or TRBD2 may be the D gene (5 bases each). Trimming removed 5 bases from V and 4 bases from J, with 8 bases in between. This CDR3 is 13 amino acids long. Germline loops: CDR1 LNHDA, CDR2 SQIVND (reference sequence). CDR3 amino acids: CASSPGSTGELFF. The CDR3 bases are TGTGCCAGTAGTCCAGGGAGCACCGGGGAGCTGTTTTTT.

This chain uses TRBV11-1 with TRBJ2-3; 10 bases map to TRBD1. The CDR3 contains 15 residues. V gave up 3 bases and J gave up 6 bases; unmatched junction bases: 6. Germline V CDR1 and CDR2: SGHAT, FQDESV (reference sequence). The CDR3 protein is CASSFPGTGADTQYF. CDR3 nucleotides: TGTGCCAGCAGCTTCCCCGGGACAGGGGCGGATACGCAGTATTTT.